This passage covers 9 T cell receptor beta chains from one sample sequenced in a study of radiation and T cells in renal cell carcinoma. Time point of the sample: baseline pretreatment blood. Treatment here: 15 Gy SBRT to primary tumor, nephrectomy 4 weeks later. Profiling relied on immunoSEQ multiplex PCR, and the TCRdb table lists in-frame clones only, not all of them. Among 150,000 or so clones listed, around 90% were seen once. The material was blood, obtained from a patient whose treatment included radiotherapy and nephrectomy. Receptor source: a woman in her 70s with renal cell carcinoma.

The rearrangement joins TRBV6-1 to TRBJ2-2; D gene uncertain. This CDR3 has 14 amino acids. Trimming stripped 7 bases from V and 0 bases from J, with 9 bases between. CDR1 MNHNS and CDR2 SASEGT come from the germline V gene. For the CDR3, the DNA is TGTGCCAGCACAAGGCAGGCGAACACCGGGGAGCTGTTTTTT. Encoded protein: CASTRQANTGELFF.

J is TRBJ2-7 and V is TRBV7-9; D uncertain. There are 15 residues in the CDR3. V lost 5 bases and J 3 bases, leaving 17 bases between the germline ends. Germline V lookup: CDR1 SEHNR, CDR2 FQNEAQ (reference sequence). The CDR3 region has the DNA TGTGCCAGCAGCCCTCCCTACCCCCGAGACTACGAGCAGTACTTC. Its translation is CASSPPYPRDYEQYF.

V is TRBV4-1 and J is TRBJ1-1; the D is unclear. The ends were cut back, 0 bases at V and 4 bases at J, with 15 bases in the middle. Germline lookup yields CDR1 MGHRA and CDR2 YSYEKL. The CDR3 loop spans 16 amino acids. As DNA, the CDR3 is TGCGCCAGCAGCCAAGAGAGGTCGGTTTTGGGCACTGAAGCTTTCTTT. Protein product: CASSQERSVLGTEAFF.

The V call is TRBV9, the J call TRBJ2-1, with 10 nucleotides matching TRBD2. Looked up from germline, CDR1 is SGDLS and CDR2 is YYNGEE. This CDR3 contains 17 residues. Losses at the gene ends were 0 bases for V and 7 bases for J; bases not matched to a gene: 10. CDR3 DNA sequence: TGTGCCAGCAGCGTAGGTCTAGCGGGGGCGTACCAAAATGAGCAGTTCTTC. Encoded protein: CASSVGLAGAYQNEQFF.

This clone was recorded a few times. V usage is TRBV2 and J usage is TRBJ1-5; no reliable D call. Germline values: CDR1 SNHLY, CDR2 FYNNEI. This CDR3 comprises 12 residues. V was shortened by 3 bases and J by 5 bases, with 5 bases between the two germline ends. This CDR3 reads CASSDLDQPQHF. CDR3 bases: TGTGCCAGCAGTGATTTAGATCAGCCCCAGCATTTT. The variable domain in full, completed from reference TRBV2 and TRBJ1-5, reads EPEVTQTPSHQVTQMGQEVILRCVPISNHLYFYWYRQILGQKVEFLVSFYNNEISEKSEIFDDQFSVERPDGSNFTLKIRSTKLEDSAMYFCASSDLDQPQHFGDGTRLSIL.

This chain uses TRBV18 with TRBJ1-3; tentatively, D is TRBD1 (6 bases). Between the trimmed V and J ends, which lost 2 bases and 10 bases, there was a span of 18 bases. The CDR3 spans 15 residues. CDR1 KGHSH and CDR2 LQKENI come from the germline V gene. CDR3 nucleotide sequence: TGTGCCAGCTCACCATCGAATTTACAGGGAAGGACCATATATTTT. It translates to CASSPSNLQGRTIYF. Based on the CDR3 plus reference TRBV18 and TRBJ1-3, the full variable domain is NAGVMQNPRHLVRRRGQEARLRCSPMKGHSHVYWYRQLPEEGLKFMVYLQKENIIDESGMPKERFSAEFPKEGPSILRIQQVVRGDSAAYFCASSPSNLQGRTIYFGEGSWLTVV.

The J gene is TRBJ2-7, the V gene TRBV11-2, with D maybe TRBD2 (6 bases). The germline gives CDR1 SGHAT, CDR2 FQNNGV. This CDR3 is 14 amino acids long. Between the trimmed V and J ends, which lost 4 bases and 3 bases, there was a span of 13 bases. DNA of the CDR3: TGTGCCAGCAGCTCCGGGACTCCAAACTACGAGCAGTACTTC. It codes for CASSSGTPNYEQYF.

The rearrangement links TRBV5-1 to TRBJ1-1; D gene uncertain. The germline V and J ends were trimmed by 0 bases and 1 base, with 7 bases remaining between them. Germline lookup yields CDR1 SGHRS and CDR2 YFSETQ. The CDR3 length is 14 residues. CDR3 sequence reads: CASSLDTTNTEAFF. CDR3 in DNA: TGCGCCAGCAGCTTGGATACCACGAACACTGAAGCTTTCTTT.

The chain couples TRBV7-6 to TRBJ2-1; the D is unclear. Germline V gene lookup returns CDR1 SGHVS and CDR2 FNYEAQ. The V end was cut by 1 base, the J end by 0 bases, with 7 bases between. This CDR3 is built from 15 residues. CDR3 region: CASSLGASSYNEQFF. Written as DNA, the CDR3 is TGTGCCAGCAGCTTAGGAGCTAGCTCCTACAATGAGCAGTTCTTC.